This T cell receptor beta chain was captured by sequencing in a study of read filtering for tumor transcriptome and immune sequencing (dated by TCRdb to 2020 to 2022). A note on the overall study: The cohort had approximately 16 male and approximately 14 female patients with a mean age of about 66 years, ranging from roughly 40 to 90. By revised international staging, 8 patients were R-ISS I, fewer than 20 were R-ISS II and 6 or 7 were R-ISS III. Whole-transcriptome libraries were prepared with the TruSeq RNA Access Library Prep Kit after DNase treatment. Per sample, about 3.5 to 11 million TCR-region mapped reads were obtained with IR-seq, compared with only about 85 to 1,400 with RNA-seq. Using the same bone marrow samples, the study compared TCR repertoires obtained by targeted immune repertoire sequencing with those obtained by bulk whole-transcriptome sequencing. As a main aim, a read-filtering strategy for immune repertoire data was addressed, with the specific question being whether clonotypes supported by a single read should be removed.

Bone marrow was sampled from every patient at the time of active disease. Ficoll-Hypaque density gradient centrifugation was used to isolate the bone marrow mononuclear cells. To remove myeloma plasma cells, the cells were labeled with CD138 magnetic microbeads on a MACS separator, and CD138-negative cells were then collected by negative selection. The purity of the isolated cells was checked by flow cytometry with CD138 antibodies on an Attune NxT. TRIzol reagent was used to extract total RNA, and a NanoDrop spectrophotometer was used to quantify the extracted RNA. For each patient, the CD138-negative bone marrow sample underwent paired RNA-seq and IR-seq. TCR libraries were constructed from about 400 ng RNA using the Immunoverse kit, and molecular barcoded adaptors covering alpha/delta and beta/gamma chains were employed. The same RNA used for transcriptome sequencing was used for TCR library preparation. TCR libraries were sequenced on an Illumina HiSeq 4000 with 2 x 150 cycles. As for the original processing: Using MiXCR, which included quality filtering and error correction, TCR reads were aligned to human V, D, J and C references and then assembled into CDR3 clonotypes. Clonotype counts and gene usage diversity were analyzed with the tcR package in R. For inspection of raw mapping reads, RNA-seq reads were mapped by STAR aligner version 2.5.3a onto GRCh37 of the human genome. To test the effect of sequencing depth on detected clonotypes, IR-seq fastq files were randomly downsampled using Seqtk 1.3. The public sequencing data were trimmed at Q25 with fastp and processed into clonotypes with MiXCR by TCRdb, which kept only in-frame beta chains. Merged by CDR3 protein, the rows form single entries marked with the most common genes and DNA. What appears here as the V and J calls and clone size reflects TCRdb's work, not the paper's. The sample table records 30,000 to 40,000 distinct CDR3 sequences; 12% of these occur just once. The ten largest make up around 30% of the sample.

Concerning this clonotype itself: There is no known antigen for this receptor. Only one base separates this from a far larger clonotype, so it likely reflects a read error.

What the work shows at the level of the full study, not this receptor alone: Single-read clonotypes made up around 85% of clonotypes but only approximately 3.5% of total reads in IR-seq, compared with roughly 70% of clonotypes and more than 40% of reads in RNA-seq. The sorted CD138-negative fraction was not purified T cells but a mixed bone marrow immune population. Compared with RNA-seq, IR-seq captured clonotypes at much higher depth and more reliably, and a smaller IR-seq throughput was enough to identify most shared clonotypes. When single-read clonotypes were removed, the proportions of shared clonotypes in IR-seq and RNA-seq correlated more strongly.

The trim is 6 bases for V and 10 bases for J, with a gap of 13 bases between the germline ends. The CDR3 has 12 amino acids, counting the end cysteine and phenylalanine. CDR3 DNA is the only sequence kept; it has 36 bases, read in frame from the first base. Sequencing used a population of CD138-negative cells sorted from bone marrow. The cell subset or site label of this sample denotes: bone marrow mononuclear cells depleted of CD138+ plasma/myeloma cells by negative magnetic selection. This TCR was recovered from a donor older than 35 with multiple myeloma. This receptor chain uses TRBV12-3 or TRBV12-4 and TRBJ2-1, and perhaps TRBD1 as D gene, on 6 matching bases. Here is the DNA: TGTGCCAGCAGGCCGACAGGACGAGAGCAGTTCTTC. Its protein reads: CASRPTGREQFF.